The next 7 T cell receptor beta chains were all read from a single sample in a study of blood T cell repertoires in COVID-19. The table came from immunoSEQ multiplex PCR; TCRdb's copy has only in-frame clones and leaves some out. This sample yields under 300,000 clones, of which approximately 90% are seen a single time; just under 1% belongs to the top ten. The specimen sequenced was peripheral blood. The source is a woman aged 40 to 55 who had recovered from COVID-19.

The chain combines TRBV14 with TRBJ2-7; a possible D gene is TRBD1 (5 bases). V lost 0 bases to trimming and J lost 3 bases, with 12 bases between them. CDR3 length: 15 residues. Germline CDR1 SGHDN, CDR2 FVKESK. Here the CDR3 DNA reads TGTGCCAGCAGCCAAGAGTTCCGACAGTTCTACGAGCAGTACTTC. Protein: CASSQEFRQFYEQYF.

The genes are TRBV7-6 and TRBJ2-3; perhaps TRBD2 as D (7 bases). V was pared by 9 bases and J by 6 bases, with 22 bases between. This CDR3 has 15 residues. Germline V lookup: CDR1 SGHVS, CDR2 FNYEAQ. CDR3 nucleotides: TGTGCCAGAACCACCAGGACTAGGGGGTGGGATACGCAGTATTTT. As protein: CARTTRTRGWDTQYF.

V and J are TRBV7-9 and TRBJ1-5; D might be TRBD1 (5 bases). The ends were cut back, 5 bases at V and 4 bases at J, with 18 bases in the middle. The length of the CDR3 is 16 residues. Germline V gene lookup returns CDR1 SEHNR and CDR2 FQNEAQ (reference sequence). The CDR3 spells CASSPSGGGGNQPQHF. CDR3 bases: TGTGCCAGCAGCCCCAGCGGGGGTGGGGGAAATCAGCCCCAGCATTTT. Based on the CDR3 plus reference TRBV7-9 and TRBJ1-5, the full variable domain is DTGVSQNPRHKITKRGQNVTFRCDPISEHNRLYWYRQTLGQGPEFLTYFQNEAQLEKSRLLSDRFSAERPKGSFSTLEIQRTEQGDSAMYLCASSPSGGGGNQPQHFGDGTRLSIL.

This clone occurred once. V and J are TRBV19 and TRBJ1-1; D gene uncertain. Trimming removed 7 bases from V and 5 bases from J, with 17 bases in between. The CDR3 has 14 residues. Germline loops: CDR1 LNHDA, CDR2 SQIVND (reference sequence). CDR3 in amino acids: CASTRAPGWTEAFF. CDR3 nucleotide sequence: TGTGCCAGTACCCGGGCCCCGGGATGGACTGAAGCTTTCTTT.

CDR3 sequence (DNA): TGTGCCAGCAGCTTAGCGCAGAATAGCAATCAGCCCCAGCATTTT. Encoded protein: CASSLAQNSNQPQHF. V usage is TRBV7-2 and J usage is TRBJ1-5; D is ambiguous. V lost 0 bases to trimming and J lost 0 bases, with 6 bases between them. This CDR3 has 15 amino acids. Germline CDR1 is SGHTA and CDR2 is FQGNSA.

This chain connects TRBV15 to TRBJ1-3; TRBD1 matches 7 bases. The CDR3 has 17 amino acids. V dropped 3 bases and J dropped 5; count of bases not matched to a gene: 13. Germline V CDR1 and CDR2: LNHNV, YYDKDF (reference sequence). The CDR3 nucleotides are TGTGCCACCAGCAGGCGAACCGGGACAGCGGGCCGAAACACCATATATTTT. This encodes CATSRRTGTAGRNTIYF.

The chain combines TRBV24-1 with TRBJ2-1; a possible D gene is TRBD1 (5 bases). V was cut by 9 bases and J by 2 bases, with 7 bases left in between. Germline CDR1 KGHDR, CDR2 SFDVKD. The CDR3 covers 12 residues. In nucleotides, the CDR3 is TGTGCCACCCTGGGGCCCTACAATGAGCAGTTCTTC. Amino acid sequence: CATLGPYNEQFF.